Listed below are T cell receptor beta chains from one sample, sequenced in a study of T cells after yellow fever vaccination. TCRdb re-analysed the 5' RACE reads in MiXCR, keeping a single row per CDR3 protein. This table holds about 94,000 distinct CDR3 sequences, over 8% found once. The sequences come from CD8+ T cells not binding an NS4B(214-222) dextramer, sorted from PBMCs, collected about 2 weeks after the first yellow fever vaccination. These receptors originate from a man aged 18 to 30 who received the YFV17D yellow fever vaccine. Each CDR3 is given with its conserved first and last residue. The order of the fields is V gene, J gene, D gene, clone size, CDR3 protein, CDR3 DNA. A D gene is named only where the DNA matches it firmly. For some rows the clone size is stated as once, few or many, or as a class when expanded; others skip it.

>TRBV7-9|TRBJ2-5|NA|few
CASSPRGGGAGETQYF
TGTGCCAGCAGCCCCCGAGGTGGGGGGGCTGGAGAGACCCAGTACTTC
>TRBV5-1|TRBJ1-2|NA|NA
CASSLYQTYRDGYTF
TGCGCCAGCAGCTTGTACCAAACCTACAGGGACGGCTACACCTTC
>TRBV12-5|TRBJ1-6|NA|few
CASGLPQEIPPLHF
TGTGCTAGTGGTTTGCCACAGGAGATACCACCCCTCCACTTT
>TRBV11-2|TRBJ2-2|NA|NA
CASSLDAGTGELFF
TGTGCCAGCAGCTTAGATGCAGGGACCGGGGAGCTGTTTTTT
>TRBV5-1|TRBJ1-2|NA|few
CASSPWGGDDNGYTF
TGCGCCAGCAGCCCATGGGGGGGTGACGATAATGGCTACACCTTC
>TRBV6-5|TRBJ1-4|NA|NA
CASSYSKGGREKLFF
TGTGCCAGCAGTTACTCGAAGGGGGGTCGTGAAAAACTGTTTTTT
>TRBV3-1|TRBJ2-5|NA|NA
CASSQGGGRSVRETQYF
TGTGCCAGCAGCCAAGGTGGAGGAAGGTCCGTACGGGAGACCCAGTACTTC
>TRBV11-2|TRBJ1-2|TRBD1|NA
CASSFDRVGGYTF
TGTGCCAGCAGCTTTGACAGGGTTGGGGGCTACACCTTC
>TRBV11-3|TRBJ2-1|TRBD2|few
CASSLRLAGGYNEQFF
TGTGCCAGCAGCTTAAGGCTAGCGGGGGGCTACAATGAGCAGTTCTTC
>TRBV24-1|TRBJ2-3|NA|few
CATSSGRRGTGDTQYF
TGTGCCACCAGTAGTGGGCGGCGGGGGACAGGAGATACGCAGTATTTT
>TRBV7-2|TRBJ1-1|NA|NA
CASSLASLFTEAFF
TGTGCCAGCAGCTTAGCGTCTTTGTTCACTGAAGCTTTCTTT
>TRBV20-1|TRBJ1-2|TRBD1|few
CSALKGTDIHGYTF
TGCAGTGCCCTGAAAGGGACAGACATCCATGGCTACACCTTC
>TRBV4-2|TRBJ2-4|NA|NA
CASSQVWVAKNIQYF
TGTGCCAGCAGCCAAGTTTGGGTAGCCAAAAACATTCAGTACTTC
>TRBV6-1|TRBJ1-2|NA|few
CASSGGQFIYGYTF
TGTGCCAGCAGTGGCGGACAGTTTATCTATGGCTACACCTTC
>TRBV6-6|TRBJ1-2|NA|NA
CASSYCDGYTF
TGTGCCAGCAGTTACTGTGATGGCTACACCTTC
>TRBV7-9|TRBJ1-1|NA|NA
CASSPVAAYEAFF
TGTGCCAGCAGCCCCGTGGCTGCCTACGAAGCTTTCTTT
>TRBV7-6|TRBJ2-1|NA|NA
CASSLSVYNEQFF
TGTGCCAGCAGCTTATCAGTTTACAATGAGCAGTTCTTC
>TRBV7-9|TRBJ2-3|NA|few
CASSESGDGTDTQYF
TGTGCCAGCAGCGAATCAGGGGATGGCACAGATACGCAGTATTTT
>TRBV4-3|TRBJ1-1|NA|many
CASSQAPDTNTEAFF
TGCGCCAGCAGCCAAGCCCCGGACACGAACACTGAAGCTTTCTTT
>TRBV20-1|TRBJ2-7|TRBD2|medium-sized
CSARSSGDSYEQYF
TGCAGTGCTAGGTCGAGCGGGGACTCCTACGAGCAGTACTTC
>TRBV6-5|TRBJ2-7|NA|NA
CASSYSGGPAYEQYF
TGTGCCAGCAGTTACTCCGGGGGGCCAGCCTACGAGCAGTACTTC
>TRBV7-9|TRBJ1-5|NA|few
CASSLGSVNQPQHF
TGTGCCAGCAGCTTAGGATCCGTGAATCAGCCCCAGCATTTT
>TRBV5-1|TRBJ2-1|NA|NA
CASSPRDPTTNEQFF
TGCGCCAGCAGCCCCCGGGACCCAACCACCAATGAGCAGTTCTTC
>TRBV29-1|TRBJ1-2|NA|many
CSVDPGATNYGYTF
TGCAGCGTTGACCCCGGAGCCACTAACTATGGCTACACCTTC
>TRBV7-8|TRBJ2-7|NA|few
CASSPPSGPTYEQYF
TGTGCCAGCAGCCCGCCTTCGGGACCAACTTACGAGCAGTACTTC
>TRBV12-3/TRBV12-4|TRBJ1-2|NA|few
CASSLNRGPYGYTF
TGTGCCAGCAGTTTAAATCGAGGGCCCTATGGCTACACCTTC
>TRBV4-3|TRBJ1-6|NA|once
CASSDVPLFSSYNSPLHF
TGCGCCAGCAGCGATGTGCCCCTTTTTAGCTCCTATAATTCACCCCTCCACTTT
>TRBV2|TRBJ2-5|TRBD2|many
CASDGRAETQYF
TGTGCCAGCGACGGGAGGGCAGAGACCCAGTACTTC
>TRBV24-1|TRBJ2-7|NA|few
CATSDYRAPYEQYF
TGTGCCACCAGTGATTACAGGGCCCCCTACGAGCAGTACTTC
>TRBV2|TRBJ1-2|NA|few
CASSDIGLRANYGYTF
TGTGCCAGCAGTGATATCGGCCTACGGGCTAACTATGGCTACACCTTC
>TRBV29-1|TRBJ1-2|NA|NA
CSVEVYDSSNYGYTF
TGCAGCGTTGAAGTGTACGATTCATCTAACTATGGCTACACCTTC
>TRBV7-9|TRBJ2-1|NA|NA
CASRPSGGSSYNEQFF
TGTGCCAGCAGACCCTCAGGGGGGAGCTCCTACAATGAGCAGTTCTTC
>TRBV5-4|TRBJ2-5|TRBD1|few
CASSTAYGDRAQETQYF
TGTGCCAGCAGCACGGCCTACGGGGACAGGGCCCAAGAGACCCAGTACTTC
>TRBV4-2|TRBJ2-2|TRBD2|NA
CASSQLLAGRGTGELVF
TGTGCCAGCAGCCAATTACTAGCGGGCCGGGGCACCGGGGAGCTGGTTTTT
>TRBV6-2/TRBV6-3|TRBJ2-3|NA|few
CASSSTRADTQYF
TGTGCCAGCAGTTCCACCCGGGCAGATACGCAGTATTTT
>TRBV5-1|TRBJ2-3|NA|NA
CASSLVAVTDTQYF
TGCGCCAGCAGCTTGGTGGCAGTTACAGATACGCAGTATTTT
>TRBV21-1|TRBJ2-3|NA|few
CASSAPILGTSGGRTTDTQYF
TGTGCCAGCAGCGCGCCCATCCTAGGGACTAGCGGGGGGCGGACCACAGATACGCAGTATTTT
>TRBV12-3/TRBV12-4|TRBJ1-6|NA|many
CASSFWTQRDTPLHF
TGTGCCAGCAGTTTTTGGACACAGCGTGATACACCCCTCCACTTT
>TRBV4-1|TRBJ2-2|NA|few
CASSHRQGLDTGELFF
TGCGCCAGCAGCCACCGCCAGGGACTGGACACCGGGGAGCTGTTTTTT
>TRBV4-1|TRBJ1-2|NA|few
CASWSGAGGYTF
TGCGCCAGCTGGAGTGGGGCAGGTGGCTACACCTTC
>TRBV5-6|TRBJ2-4|NA|few
CASSPLEAKNIQYF
TGTGCCAGCAGCCCCTTAGAAGCCAAAAACATTCAGTACTTC
>TRBV9|TRBJ2-7|NA|few
CASSAGSVDEQYF
TGTGCCAGCAGCGCCGGGTCGGTCGACGAGCAGTACTTC
>TRBV6-5|TRBJ2-2|NA|NA
CASSYSKAGELFF
TGTGCCAGCAGTTACTCGAAGGCCGGGGAGCTGTTTTTT
>TRBV7-9|TRBJ1-6|NA|NA
CASRGNRVSNSPLHF
TGTGCCAGCAGGGGAAACAGGGTGTCTAATTCACCCCTCCACTTT
>TRBV7-8|TRBJ1-1|TRBD1|NA
CASGRQGPSEAFF
TGTGCCAGCGGAAGACAGGGGCCCTCTGAAGCTTTCTTT
>TRBV13|TRBJ1-1|NA|NA
CASSKLGTEAFF
TGTGCCAGCAGCAAGCTGGGCACTGAAGCTTTCTTT
>TRBV4-2|TRBJ2-1|NA|NA
CAISPGRRCYEQFF
TGTGCCATCAGCCCCGGGCGACGGTGCTATGAGCAGTTCTTC
>TRBV12-3/TRBV12-4|TRBJ2-1|NA|few
CASSPDTGRFRDEQFF
TGTGCCAGCAGCCCTGATACAGGGAGGTTTCGGGATGAGCAGTTCTTC
>TRBV20-1|TRBJ1-3|NA|NA
CSARDLVSNLNTIYF
TGCAGTGCTAGAGATCTCGTATCTAATCTAAACACCATATATTTT